These 32 T cell receptor beta chains originate from one sample sequenced in a study of shared clonotypes between healthy human individuals. Data came from immunoSEQ multiplex PCR; TCRdb stores just in-frame clones and leaves some out. The sample consists of 550,000 to 700,000 clones, more than 70% of them appearing once. Sequences were obtained from memory CD4+ T cells sorted from blood. Subset specified: CD45RA-negative fraction. These receptors all stem from a woman aged 25 to 45 in good health.

The CDR3 DNA is TGTGCCAGCAGCCTAACGGGACAGGGGTTAAATGAGCAGTTCTTC. As protein: CASSLTGQGLNEQFF. This rearrangement joins TRBV7-9 to TRBJ2-1; 10 nucleotides line up with TRBD1. This CDR3 contains 15 residues. The germline V gene encodes CDR1 SEHNR and CDR2 FQNEAQ (reference sequence). V lost 5 bases and J lost 7; bases outside the gene matches: 8. The full variable domain, completed using reference TRBV7-9 and TRBJ2-1, is DTGVSQNPRHKITKRGQNVTFRCDPISEHNRLYWYRQTLGQGPEFLTYFQNEAQLEKSRLLSDRFSAERPKGSFSTLEIQRTEQGDSAMYLCASSLTGQGLNEQFFGPGTRLTVL.

Many counts were recorded for this clone. The chain joins TRBV2 to TRBJ2-4; no reliable D call. V was cut by 7 bases and J by 0 bases, with 10 bases left in between. The CDR3 runs 14 residues. Germline loops: CDR1 SNHLY, CDR2 FYNNEI. The CDR3 region has the DNA TGTGCCAGCATTCTATCGGTAGCCAAAAACATTCAGTACTTC. Protein: CASILSVAKNIQYF.

Details on this clone: At one boundary the junction diverges from the germline segment, which might be a read error. Within the sample, other DNA sequences also encode this same CDR3. The V call is TRBV29-1, the J call TRBJ2-5, with 8 positions matching TRBD1. Germline values: CDR1 SQVTM, CDR2 ANQGSEA. The CDR3 loop spans 14 amino acids. The CDR3 DNA follows: TGCAGCGTTCTGCAGGGGGCTTTCGAAGAGACTCAGTACTTC. It specifies CSVLQGAFEETQYF.

This chain links TRBV6-5 with TRBJ1-2; D perhaps matches TRBD1 (5 bases). V was trimmed by 2 bases and J by 2 bases, leaving 12 bases between them. This CDR3 is built from 15 residues. Per germline, CDR1 MNHEY and CDR2 SVGAGI. As DNA, the CDR3 is TGTGCCAGCAGTTACGACGGGGGTAGCAACTATGGCTACACCTTC. Its protein is CASSYDGGSNYGYTF.

The chain joins TRBV7-8 to TRBJ2-1; weak D call: TRBD2 (6 bases). Looked up from germline, CDR1 is SGHVS and CDR2 is FQNEAQ. This CDR3 has 18 residues. The ends were cut back, 1 base at V and 3 bases at J, with 19 bases in the middle. The CDR3 region has the DNA TGTGCCAGCAGCTTAGAGGGCGGGATGGGTGCTCGCTACAATGAGCAGTTCTTC. It yields the protein CASSLEGGMGARYNEQFF.

This chain connects TRBV11-2 to TRBJ2-7, with D perhaps matching TRBD2 (6 bases). The CDR3 runs to 17 residues. Trimming removed 2 bases at V and 7 bases at J, with 24 bases between. The germline V gene encodes CDR1 SGHAT and CDR2 FQNNGV. CDR3 DNA: TGTGCCAGCAGCTTAAACCTCTGGCTAGCGTCAGTCTCGGAGCAGTACTTC. Translating gives CASSLNLWLASVSEQYF.

This clone was picked up many times. The chain joins TRBV27 to TRBJ2-2; D may be TRBD2 (5 bases). Germline CDR1 and CDR2: MNHEY and SMNVEV (reference sequence). Trimming shortened V by 5 bases and J by 9 bases, and 16 bases separated the two germline ends. The CDR3 loop spans 14 amino acids. CDR3 bases: TGTGCCAGCAGTGCCACCGGGATCCCGAGGGAGCTGTTTTTT. It is translated as CASSATGIPRELFF.

Ten or more counts support this clone. The rearrangement links TRBV28 to TRBJ2-7; 9 bases match TRBD2. Trimming at V came to 6 bases and at J to 6 bases, leaving 12 bases not matched to a gene. Germline CDR1 is MDHEN and CDR2 is SYDVKM. The CDR3 is made up of 15 amino acids. CDR3 nucleotide sequence: TGTGCCAGCAGCTCACCCGGGACTAGCCTTCGCGAGCAGTACTTC. Protein sequence: CASSSPGTSLREQYF.

V usage is TRBV9 and J usage is TRBJ1-5; D is uncertain. Germline assignment: CDR1 SGDLS and CDR2 YYNGEE. V gave up 0 bases and J gave up 4 bases, with 8 bases separating them. This CDR3 has 14 amino acids. For the CDR3, the DNA is TGTGCCAGCAGCGTAGGGTCAGCTAATCAGCCCCAGCATTTT. This sequence encodes CASSVGSANQPQHF.

The chain recombines TRBV6-5 with TRBJ2-7; D is perhaps TRBD1 or TRBD2 (5 bases each). Trimming cost V 0 bases and J 2 bases, with 11 bases left between them. CDR1 and CDR2 from the germline V gene are MNHEY and SVGAGI. The CDR3 length is 15 residues. The CDR3 loop reads CASSYSTGPTYEQYF. In nucleotides, the CDR3 is TGTGCCAGCAGTTACTCGACGGGACCCACCTACGAGCAGTACTTC.

The genes are TRBV19 and TRBJ1-5, with TRBD1 matching 8 bases. The CDR3 length is 14 residues. Germline V gene lookup returns CDR1 LNHDA and CDR2 SQIVND (reference sequence). With 6 bases clipped from V and 5 bases from J, the junction kept 6 bases outside the gene matches. The chain's CDR3 is CASSQLTGDQPQHF. The CDR3 DNA follows: TGTGCCAGTAGCCAATTGACAGGGGATCAGCCCCAGCATTTT.

This clone was observed a handful of times. The chain joins TRBV2 to TRBJ2-6; the D is unclear. Looked up from germline, CDR1 is SNHLY and CDR2 is FYNNEI. The CDR3 sequence is 13 residues long. Trimming took off 8 bases at V and 0 bases at J, with 5 bases between the two ends. The CDR3 region has the DNA TGTGCCAGCGTAAGCTCTGGGGCCAACGTCCTGACTTTC. Its translation is CASVSSGANVLTF.

This clone was counted many times. J is TRBJ2-1 and V is TRBV11-2, with TRBD2 as a possible D gene (5 bases). Germline V gives CDR1 SGHAT, CDR2 FQNNGV. Trimming stripped 1 base from V and 6 bases from J, with 13 bases between. This CDR3 has 15 amino acids. The CDR3 spells CASSLAGGESNEQFF. The CDR3, as DNA: TGTGCCAGCAGCTTAGCTGGTGGGGAGAGCAATGAGCAGTTCTTC.

This clone was counted only a few times. The chain couples TRBV5-1 to TRBJ2-3; 16 bases fit TRBD2. Germline trimming cut 4 bases from V and 2 bases from J; bases unmatched to any gene: 4. This CDR3 has 17 amino acids. Germline V gene lookup returns CDR1 SGHRS and CDR2 YFSETQ. The CDR3 DNA sequence: TGCGCCAGCAGCAAGGGACTAGCGGGAGGGACCACAGATACGCAGTATTTT. It specifies CASSKGLAGGTTDTQYF.

The chain uses TRBV5-1 and TRBJ2-7; possibly TRBD1 for D (5 bases). The CDR3 is 15 amino acids. The germline gives CDR1 SGHRS, CDR2 YFSETQ. Trimming shortened V by 4 bases and J by 0 bases, and 14 bases separated the two germline ends. The CDR3 nucleotides are TGCGCCAGCAGCCCGATGCACAGGAGCTCCTACGAGCAGTACTTC. Protein sequence: CASSPMHRSSYEQYF.

The chain carries TRBV18 and TRBJ2-7; 7 bases are a match to TRBD1. Losses at the gene ends were 0 bases for V and 3 bases for J; bases not matched to a gene: 8. Germline values: CDR1 KGHSH, CDR2 LQKENI. There are 16 residues in the CDR3. The CDR3 bases are TGTGCCAGCTCACCACCTTCGGGACAGTTTATCTACGAGCAGTACTTC. Its translation is CASSPPSGQFIYEQYF.

The chain carries TRBV7-7 and TRBJ2-1; 8 bases fit TRBD2. Germline V gene lookup returns CDR1 SSHAT and CDR2 FNYEAQ (reference sequence). This CDR3 contains 13 residues. J was trimmed by 10 bases and V by 3 bases; bases with no gene match: 5. CDR3 sequence: CASSFGRAGEQFF. In nucleotides, the CDR3 is TGTGCCAGCAGCTTCGGGAGGGCGGGGGAGCAGTTCTTC.

The J gene is TRBJ2-7, the V gene TRBV19; D is possibly TRBD1 (7 bases). Per the germline V gene, CDR1 is LNHDA and CDR2 is SQIVND (reference sequence). There are 14 residues in the CDR3. V lost 5 bases and J 6 bases, leaving 17 bases between the germline ends. DNA for the CDR3: TGTGCCAGTAGTTTCGTTGGGCAGGGGGGCGAGCAGTACTTC. Amino acid sequence: CASSFVGQGGEQYF.

The rearrangement joins TRBV28 to TRBJ2-2; D perhaps matches TRBD2 (5 bases). The CDR3 sequence is 18 residues long. Germline CDR1 and CDR2: MDHEN and SYDVKM. V lost 5 bases to trimming and J lost 6 bases, with 25 bases between them. The CDR3 DNA sequence: TGTGCCAGCAGTCGACAACTAGTGACACGGTCGAGGGCCGGGGAGCTGTTTTTT. Translated, it gives CASSRQLVTRSRAGELFF.

This clone was counted many times. The CDR3 bases are TGTGCCAGCAGTGTTTTACCCTACGAGCAGTACTTC. It translates to CASSVLPYEQYF. This sequence joins TRBV2 and TRBJ2-7; D ambiguous. V dropped 4 bases and J dropped 2 bases, with 6 bases sitting between them. The CDR3 sequence is 12 residues long. Germline V CDR1 and CDR2: SNHLY, FYNNEI.

About this clone: This sample includes further DNA sequences coding for the same CDR3. The chain joins TRBV20-1 to TRBJ2-7; D is unresolved. CDR1 is DFQATT and CDR2 is SNEGSKA in the germline V gene (reference sequence). The CDR3 runs to 11 residues. Trimming shortened V by 6 bases and J by 4 bases, and 10 bases separated the two germline ends. The CDR3 sequence: CSAAPAYEQYF. In DNA form, the CDR3 reads TGCAGTGCCGCCCCGGCATACGAGCAGTACTTC.

This clone has more than one count but fewer than ten. V and J are TRBV18 and TRBJ2-1; TRBD2 matches at 8 bases. The junction had 13 bases not matched to a gene; V was cut back by 2 bases and J by 10 bases. The CDR3 is 16 amino acids. CDR1 is KGHSH and CDR2 is LQKENI in the germline V gene. CDR3 sequence: CASSPEDGRVTGEQFF. The CDR3 DNA sequence: TGTGCCAGCTCACCAGAAGACGGGAGGGTCACAGGAGAGCAGTTCTTC. The whole variable domain, remainder taken from reference TRBV18 and TRBJ2-1, is NAGVMQNPRHLVRRRGQEARLRCSPMKGHSHVYWYRQLPEEGLKFMVYLQKENIIDESGMPKERFSAEFPKEGPSILRIQQVVRGDSAAYFCASSPEDGRVTGEQFFGPGTRLTVL.

The chain uses TRBV5-1 and TRBJ2-1; TRBD2 agrees at 9 bases. V lost 4 bases and J lost 4; bases outside the gene matches: 6. Germline loops: CDR1 SGHRS, CDR2 YFSETQ. This CDR3 is built from 15 residues. DNA of the CDR3: TGCGCCAGCAGCGACTCTAGCGGGGCTTACAATGAGCAGTTCTTC. The encoded protein is CASSDSSGAYNEQFF.

The V and J genes are TRBV6-6 and TRBJ2-3; D gene uncertain. This CDR3 has 12 amino acids. Germline V CDR1 and CDR2: MNHNY, SVGAGI (reference sequence). V shed 6 bases and J shed 6 bases, with 10 bases lying between them. The CDR3 bases are TGTGCCAGCAGCCGGACGGTCGATACGCAGTATTTT. It specifies CASSRTVDTQYF.

CDR3: CASSDPGQGTYEQYF. The CDR3 coding sequence is TGTGCCAGCTCAGATCCGGGACAGGGAACCTACGAGCAGTACTTC. The chain is built from TRBV18 and TRBJ2-7, with 9 bases matching TRBD1. There are 15 residues in the CDR3. Germline V CDR1 and CDR2: KGHSH, LQKENI. Trimming cost V 5 bases and J 2 bases; bases outside gene matches: 7.

This rearrangement joins TRBV25-1 to TRBJ2-6, with TRBD2 identical over 9 bases. Per the germline V gene, CDR1 is MGHDK and CDR2 is SYGVNS. The CDR3 is made up of 18 amino acids. V lost 8 bases and J lost 3; bases outside the gene matches: 14. This chain's CDR3 is CASQDPRSGSSGANVLTF. In nucleotides, the CDR3 is TGTGCCAGCCAAGATCCTCGTAGCGGGAGTAGTGGGGCCAACGTCCTGACTTTC.

V gene TRBV7-9 combines with J gene TRBJ1-3; no clear D gene. The CDR3 contains 16 residues. Trimming stripped 5 bases from V and 2 bases from J, with 16 bases between. CDR1 and CDR2 (germline): SEHNR, FQNEAQ (reference sequence). CDR3 sequence reads: CASSPTEVGTGNTIYF. CDR3 coding DNA: TGTGCCAGCAGCCCTACCGAGGTAGGGACTGGAAACACCATATATTTT.

The rearrangement links TRBV15 to TRBJ2-7, with 7 bases identical to TRBD2. The CDR3 is made up of 17 amino acids. Germline V gives CDR1 LNHNV, CDR2 YYDKDF (reference sequence). V lost 1 base to trimming and J lost 0 bases; unmatched junction nucleotides: 9. The DNA for the CDR3 is TGTGCCACCAGCAGAGCCCACCTAACTAGCGACTCCTACGAGCAGTACTTC. Translation: CATSRAHLTSDSYEQYF. The full variable domain, with the rest looked up from reference TRBV15 and TRBJ2-7, is DAMVIQNPRYQVTQFGKPVTLSCSQTLNHNVMYWYQQKSSQAPKLLFHYYDKDFNNEADTPDNFQSRRPNTSFCFLDIRSPGLGDTAMYLCATSRAHLTSDSYEQYFGPGTRLTVT.

The chain has TRBV10-1 and TRBJ2-1; no clear D gene. The CDR3 totals 13 residues. In germline, CDR1 is WNHNN, CDR2 SYGVQD (reference sequence). Trimming pared 0 bases from V and 7 bases from J, leaving 7 bases between. CDR3 bases: TGCGCCAGCAGTGAGTCGATGGAGAATGAGCAGTTCTTC. It codes for CASSESMENEQFF.

The chain has TRBV9 and TRBJ2-1; 8 nucleotides agree with TRBD2. Germline loops: CDR1 SGDLS, CDR2 YYNGEE. V lost 3 bases, J lost 5 bases, and 4 bases stayed unmatched. The CDR3 covers 14 residues. DNA of the CDR3: TGTGCCAGCAGCGGGGGACTAGACCACAATGAGCAGTTCTTC. Amino acid sequence: CASSGGLDHNEQFF.

This chain links TRBV7-9 with TRBJ2-1, with a possible D match to TRBD2 (5 bases). CDR1 is SEHNR and CDR2 is FQNEAQ in the germline V gene (reference sequence). With 5 bases removed from V and 5 bases from J, the gap between germline ends came to 13 bases. The CDR3 sequence is 14 residues long. CDR3 sequence (DNA): TGTGCCAGCAGCGAGTGGCGGGTAGACAATGAGCAGTTCTTC. Protein product: CASSEWRVDNEQFF. Supplemented by reference TRBV7-9 and TRBJ2-1, the full variable domain reads DTGVSQNPRHKITKRGQNVTFRCDPISEHNRLYWYRQTLGQGPEFLTYFQNEAQLEKSRLLSDRFSAERPKGSFSTLEIQRTEQGDSAMYLCASSEWRVDNEQFFGPGTRLTVL.

This chain links TRBV4-1 with TRBJ2-2; D is possibly TRBD1 (6 bases). The CDR3 spans 16 residues. Trimming took off 1 base at V and 5 bases at J, with 14 bases between the two ends. The germline V gene encodes CDR1 MGHRA and CDR2 YSYEKL. The CDR3 sequence: CASSQGLGQGTGELFF. Written as DNA, the CDR3 is TGCGCCAGCAGCCAAGGGCTCGGGCAGGGGACCGGGGAGCTGTTTTTT.